These 30 T cell receptor beta chains were sequenced from one sample in a study of T cell responses to AZD1222 COVID-19 vaccine. Repertoires were generated with immunoSEQ multiplex PCR, while TCRdb's copy carries only in-frame clones and drops some. Of over 150,000 clones in the sample, around nine tenths were seen once. The specimen comprised peripheral blood, sampled on day 0 of AZD1222 vaccination. The receptor source for this set is an adult in good health.

The chain carries TRBV4-1 and TRBJ1-3; no definite D call. Germline V CDR1 and CDR2: MGHRA, YSYEKL. This CDR3 is built from 17 residues. V shed 0 bases and J shed 10 bases, with 22 bases lying between them. The CDR3 sequence: CASSQDIQARRHRTIYF. The CDR3 coding sequence is TGCGCCAGCAGCCAAGATATTCAGGCCCGTCGCCATCGGACCATATATTTT.

The gene calls are TRBV7-9 and TRBJ1-1, with unresolved D. Germline values: CDR1 SEHNR, CDR2 FQNEAQ (reference sequence). Trimming left V 1 base short and J 7 bases short, with 7 bases between. The CDR3 is 12 residues long. CDR3 in amino acids: CASSLDVGEAFF. The CDR3 DNA sequence: TGTGCCAGCAGCTTAGACGTGGGTGAAGCTTTCTTT.

V usage is TRBV6-2 or TRBV6-3 and J usage is TRBJ2-7, with TRBD1 matching 7 bases. CDR1 and CDR2 (germline): MNHEY, SVGEGT. The CDR3 consists of 12 residues. V trimming: 5 bases; J trimming: 6 bases; junction bases outside the gene matches: 4. CDR3 sequence reads: CASSLQGLEQYF. The DNA of the CDR3 is TGTGCCAGCAGTCTACAGGGGCTCGAGCAGTACTTC.

The V and J genes are TRBV11-2 and TRBJ2-3; weak D call: TRBD1 (6 bases). This CDR3 region has 15 residues. Germline V gene sequence: CDR1 SGHAT, CDR2 FQNNGV. V was cut by 5 bases and J by 1 base, with 13 bases left in between. CDR3 DNA sequence: TGTGCCAGCAGCGGAACAGGGTGGGGCACAGATACGCAGTATTTT. It yields the protein CASSGTGWGTDTQYF.

V is TRBV5-1 and J is TRBJ2-3; maybe TRBD1 (5 bases). This CDR3 region has 15 residues. CDR1 SGHRS and CDR2 YFSETQ come from the germline V gene. Trimming stripped 4 bases from V and 0 bases from J, with 12 bases between. The CDR3 loop is CASSHGALSTDTQYF. CDR3 sequence (DNA): TGCGCCAGCAGCCATGGGGCGTTAAGCACAGATACGCAGTATTTT.

The rearrangement links TRBV5-1 to TRBJ2-3, with D possibly being TRBD2 (7 bases). V was shortened by 0 bases and J by 3 bases, with 14 bases between the two germline ends. The CDR3 length is 16 residues. The germline CDR1 and CDR2 sequences are SGHRS and YFSETQ. CDR3 region: CASSLAEGGLTDTQYF. The CDR3, as DNA: TGCGCCAGCAGCTTGGCCGAGGGGGGACTAACAGATACGCAGTATTTT.

V and J are TRBV29-1 and TRBJ1-1; D is ambiguous. Germline assignment: CDR1 SQVTM and CDR2 ANQGSEA. V lost 0 bases, J lost 1 base, and 6 bases lay in between. CDR3 length: 13 amino acids. The CDR3: CSVEDNWNTEAFF. The CDR3 DNA reads TGCAGCGTTGAAGATAACTGGAACACTGAAGCTTTCTTT.

The CDR3 DNA follows: TGTGCCAGCAGCCCGACTAGCGGGGGCTCCACCGGGGAGCTGTTTTTT. Protein product: CASSPTSGGSTGELFF. The genes are TRBV7-2 and TRBJ2-2, with 12 nucleotides matching TRBD2. The trim removed 5 bases at V and 4 bases at J, leaving 5 bases unmatched. The germline V gene encodes CDR1 SGHTA and CDR2 FQGNSA. This CDR3 is 16 amino acids long.

The chain recombines TRBV18 with TRBJ1-2; possibly TRBD1 for D (6 bases). The CDR3 loop spans 19 amino acids. With 3 bases removed from V and 7 bases from J, the gap between germline ends came to 30 bases. CDR1 and CDR2 (germline): KGHSH, LQKENI. The CDR3 region has the DNA TGTGCCAGCTCACCTTTTGGCGCCTTTGGTCCGACAGGTATCATTGGCTACACCTTC. Translation gives CASSPFGAFGPTGIIGYTF.

The genes are TRBV2 and TRBJ1-1, with D hard to call. Trimming removed 7 bases from V and 1 base from J, with 10 bases in between. The CDR3 is 13 amino acids. Germline-derived CDR1 and CDR2 are SNHLY and FYNNEI. CDR3: CASTSLWNTEAFF. The DNA of the CDR3 is TGTGCCAGCACCTCCTTGTGGAACACTGAAGCTTTCTTT.

The gene calls are TRBV6-5 and TRBJ1-1, with D unclear. Germline values: CDR1 MNHEY, CDR2 SVGAGI. This CDR3 region has 13 residues. The V end was cut by 6 bases, the J end by 5 bases, with 13 bases between. CDR3 bases: TGTGCCAGCAGCCCGCCTCACAGAACTGAAGCTTTCTTT. This translates into CASSPPHRTEAFF.

This sequence joins TRBV19 and TRBJ1-1; D uncertain. Germline V CDR1 and CDR2: LNHDA, SQIVND (reference sequence). The CDR3 spans 13 residues. Between the trimmed V and J ends, which lost 6 bases and 1 base, there was a span of 9 bases. The CDR3 sequence is CASRLIRNTEAFF. In nucleotides, the CDR3 is TGTGCCAGTAGGTTAATAAGGAACACTGAAGCTTTCTTT.

V usage is TRBV12-2 and J usage is TRBJ2-1; TRBD2 was called by the table and not checked on the DNA. TRBV12-2 is flagged as a pseudogene. This CDR3 has 14 amino acids. The CDR3 sequence is CASRLVPTGDEQFF. DNA of the CDR3: TGTGCAAGTCGCTTAGTGCCCACCGGGGATGAGCAGTTCTTC.

The chain joins TRBV7-9 to TRBJ1-5; perhaps TRBD1 as D (5 bases). Germline loops: CDR1 SEHNR, CDR2 FQNEAQ (reference sequence). This CDR3 has 17 residues. V lost 2 bases, J lost 3 bases, and 17 bases lay in between. As DNA, the CDR3 is TGTGCCAGCAGCTTATGGGCCCCGGAGGGGATCAATCAGCCCCAGCATTTT. Protein product: CASSLWAPEGINQPQHF.

V and J are TRBV5-4 and TRBJ1-3; TRBD1 aligns across 10 bases. Per the germline V gene, CDR1 is SGHNT and CDR2 is YYREEE (reference sequence). The ends lost 3 bases at V and 4 bases at J; junction bases unmatched: 4. The CDR3 runs 15 residues. The CDR3: CASSSKGQGGNTIYF. CDR3 sequence (DNA): TGTGCCAGCAGCTCGAAGGGACAGGGGGGAAACACCATATATTTT.

The V and J genes are TRBV27 and TRBJ1-2, with D perhaps TRBD1 (6 bases). V gave up 5 bases and J gave up 3 bases, with 13 bases separating them. The CDR3 runs 14 residues. CDR1 and CDR2 (germline): MNHEY, SMNVEV (reference sequence). The chain's CDR3 is CASSRDRLYYGYTF. The CDR3 DNA reads as TGTGCCAGCAGTCGCGACAGGTTATACTATGGCTACACCTTC.

This sequence joins TRBV7-2 and TRBJ1-2; D is unclear. This CDR3 spans 14 amino acids. Germline values: CDR1 SGHTA, CDR2 FQGNSA. V shed 1 base and J shed 4 bases, with 10 bases lying between them. The CDR3 here is CASSLGQPRYGYTF. CDR3 DNA: TGTGCCAGCAGCTTAGGGCAGCCCCGCTATGGCTACACCTTC.

The chain links TRBV3-1 (or the pseudogene TRBV3-2) to TRBJ1-3; no definite D call. The CDR3 extends over 14 amino acids. Germline assignment: CDR1 LGHDT and CDR2 YNNKEL (reference sequence). Trimming removed 1 base at V and 3 bases at J, with 7 bases between. CDR3 residues: CASSQVVFGNTIYF. CDR3 nucleotides: TGTGCCAGCAGCCAAGTAGTTTTTGGAAACACCATATATTTT.

This rearrangement joins TRBV18 to TRBJ1-4, with TRBD1 identical over 7 bases. V lost 4 bases to trimming and J lost 5 bases; unmatched junction nucleotides: 13. CDR1 is KGHSH, CDR2 LQKENI, per germline. The CDR3 length is 17 residues. The CDR3 DNA is TGTGCCAGCTCACTTAGGACCGCCGGGACAGTAAATGAAAAACTGTTTTTT. It codes for CASSLRTAGTVNEKLFF.

This chain links TRBV11-1 with TRBJ2-2; a possible D gene is TRBD2 (5 bases). CDR3 size: 14 residues. CDR1 and CDR2 (germline): SGHAT, FQDESV (reference sequence). The ends were cut back, 4 bases at V and 1 base at J, with 7 bases in the middle. CDR3 region: CASSSAGNTGELFF. Written as DNA, the CDR3 is TGTGCCAGCAGCTCGGCGGGGAACACCGGGGAGCTGTTTTTT. The complete variable domain, with remaining parts taken from reference TRBV11-1 and TRBJ2-2, reads EAEVAQSPRYKITEKSQAVAFWCDPISGHATLYWYRQILGQGPELLVQFQDESVVDDSQLPKDRFSAERLKGVDSTLKIQPAELGDSAMYLCASSSAGNTGELFFGEGSRLTVL.

Concerning this clone itself: One junction end disagrees with the germline gene, perhaps due to a read error. The rearrangement uses TRBV15 and TRBJ1-4, with D possibly matching TRBD1 (5 bases). This CDR3 has 16 residues. The germline CDR1 and CDR2 sequences are LNHNV and YYDKDF (reference sequence). CDR3 in amino acids: CATSRDRTWGNVKLFF. CDR3 DNA: TGTGCCACCAGCAGAGATAGGACATGGGGAAATGTAAAACTGTTTTTT. Using reference TRBV15 and TRBJ1-4 for the parts outside the CDR3, the full variable domain is DAMVIQNPRYQVTQFGKPVTLSCSQTLNHNVMYWYQQKSSQAPKLLFHYYDKDFNNEADTPDNFQSRRPNTSFCFLDIRSPGLGDTAMYLCATSRDRTWGNVKLFFGSGTQLSVL.

V is TRBV27 and J is TRBJ2-7; no clear D. V lost 6 bases to trimming and J lost 6 bases, with 15 bases between them. The CDR3 length is 13 residues. Germline values: CDR1 MNHEY, CDR2 SMNVEV (reference sequence). CDR3: CASSEREDGEQYF. In DNA form, the CDR3 reads TGTGCCAGCAGCGAACGTGAGGACGGCGAGCAGTACTTC.

Many counts were recorded for this clone. V usage is TRBV6-5 and J usage is TRBJ2-3; TRBD2 aligns across 13 bases. The CDR3 has 15 residues. The V gene end was trimmed by 6 bases and the J gene end by 4 bases; junction bases not matched to a gene: 4. CDR1 and CDR2 (germline): MNHEY, SVGAGI. CDR3: CASRALAGGPDTQYF. CDR3 DNA sequence: TGTGCCAGCAGGGCACTAGCGGGGGGGCCAGATACGCAGTATTTT.

V usage is TRBV12-3 or TRBV12-4 and J usage is TRBJ2-3; no clear D. Trimming took off 4 bases at V and 2 bases at J, with 7 bases between the two ends. The CDR3 covers 13 residues. The CDR3: CASSSYTTDTQYF. The DNA for the CDR3 is TGTGCCAGCAGTTCGTACACCACAGATACGCAGTATTTT.

The V gene is TRBV11-3, the J gene TRBJ1-1, with TRBD1 identical over 7 bases. Germline V gene data show CDR1 as SGHNT and CDR2 as YENEEA. Trimming took 7 bases from V and 8 from J; bases not matched to a gene: 4. There are 11 residues in the CDR3. DNA for the CDR3: TGTGCCAGCACCGGGGACAGCGAAGCTTTCTTT. This codes for CASTGDSEAFF.

The V call is TRBV28, the J call TRBJ1-1, with D possibly matching TRBD1 (5 bases). Trimming left V 3 bases short and J 5 bases short, with 16 bases between. The V gene's germline CDR1 is MDHEN and CDR2 SYDVKM. The CDR3 runs 15 residues. The CDR3 protein is CASSFPRITGTEAFF. CDR3 DNA sequence: TGTGCCAGCAGTTTCCCGCGTATTACAGGTACTGAAGCTTTCTTT.

Only a few counts were recorded for this clone. This rearrangement joins TRBV28 to TRBJ1-5; D may be TRBD1 (5 bases). The CDR3 runs 14 residues. Between the trimmed V and J ends, which lost 7 bases and 3 bases, there was a span of 13 bases. CDR1 is MDHEN and CDR2 is SYDVKM in the germline V gene. The DNA for the CDR3 is TGTGCCAGCACCCGCTTGACAGACAATCAGCCCCAGCATTTT. It translates to CASTRLTDNQPQHF.

This rearrangement joins TRBV4-3 to TRBJ2-3; the D gene is possibly TRBD2 (6 bases). Germline CDR1 LGHNA, CDR2 YSLEER. V was cut by 4 bases and J by 2 bases, with 13 bases left in between. The CDR3 runs 15 residues. This chain's CDR3 is CASSRVGLDTDTQYF. The CDR3 nucleotides read TGCGCCAGCAGCCGGGTGGGACTCGACACAGATACGCAGTATTTT.

This clone was recorded only once. The chain recombines TRBV19 with TRBJ1-2; perhaps TRBD1 as D (6 bases). This CDR3 region has 14 residues. Trimming cost V 8 bases and J 6 bases, with 19 bases left between them. Per germline, CDR1 LNHDA and CDR2 SQIVND (reference sequence). The CDR3 loop reads CASGSWGAGDGYTF. In nucleotides, the CDR3 is TGTGCCAGTGGTTCCTGGGGTGCAGGGGATGGCTACACCTTC.

The rearrangement links TRBV28 to TRBJ1-5; no clear D gene. CDR3 length equals 13 residues. Germline CDR1 reads MDHEN; CDR2 reads SYDVKM. V dropped 5 bases and J dropped 6 bases, with 11 bases sitting between them. In DNA form, the CDR3 reads TGTGCCAGCAGTCCCGATGGGATTCAGCCCCAGCATTTT. As protein: CASSPDGIQPQHF.